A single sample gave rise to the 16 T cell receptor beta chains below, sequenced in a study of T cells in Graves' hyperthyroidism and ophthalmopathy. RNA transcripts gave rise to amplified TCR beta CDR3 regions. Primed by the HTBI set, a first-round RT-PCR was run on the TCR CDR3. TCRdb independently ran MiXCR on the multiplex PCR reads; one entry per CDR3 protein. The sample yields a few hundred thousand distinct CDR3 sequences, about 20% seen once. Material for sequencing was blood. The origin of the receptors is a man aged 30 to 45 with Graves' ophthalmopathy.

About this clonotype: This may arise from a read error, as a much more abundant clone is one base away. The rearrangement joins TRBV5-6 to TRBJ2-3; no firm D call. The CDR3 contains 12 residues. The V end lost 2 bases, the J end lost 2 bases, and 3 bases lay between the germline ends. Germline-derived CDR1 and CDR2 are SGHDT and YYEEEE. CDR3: CASSFDTDTQYF. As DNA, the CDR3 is TGTGCCAGCAGCTTCGACACAGATACGCAGTATTTT.

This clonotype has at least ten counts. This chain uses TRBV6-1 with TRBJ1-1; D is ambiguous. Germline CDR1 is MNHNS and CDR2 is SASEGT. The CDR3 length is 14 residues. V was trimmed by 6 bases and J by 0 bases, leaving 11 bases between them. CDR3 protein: CASRVAGLNTEAFF. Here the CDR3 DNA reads TGTGCCAGCAGAGTCGCGGGCCTGAACACTGAAGCTTTCTTT.

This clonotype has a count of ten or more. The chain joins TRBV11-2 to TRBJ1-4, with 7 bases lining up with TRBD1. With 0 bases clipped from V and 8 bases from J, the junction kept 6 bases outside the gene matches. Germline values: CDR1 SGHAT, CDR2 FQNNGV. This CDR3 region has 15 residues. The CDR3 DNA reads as TGTGCCAGCAGCTTAGAGGCAGGGGGTCGGGAAAAACTGTTTTTT. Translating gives CASSLEAGGREKLFF.

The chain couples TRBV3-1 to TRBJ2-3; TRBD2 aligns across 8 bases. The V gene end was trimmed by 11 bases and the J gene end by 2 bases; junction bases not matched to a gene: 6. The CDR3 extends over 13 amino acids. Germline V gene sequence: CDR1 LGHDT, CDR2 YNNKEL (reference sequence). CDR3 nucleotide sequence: TGTGCCGCTGAGGGACTAGTCACAGATACGCAGTATTTT. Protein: CAAEGLVTDTQYF.

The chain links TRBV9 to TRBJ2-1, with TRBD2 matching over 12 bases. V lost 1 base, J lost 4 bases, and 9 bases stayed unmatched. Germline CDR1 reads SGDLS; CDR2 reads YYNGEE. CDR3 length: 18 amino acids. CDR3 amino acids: CASSVTPTGTSGYNEQFF. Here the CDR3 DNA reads TGTGCCAGCAGCGTAACGCCTACCGGGACTAGCGGGTACAATGAGCAGTTCTTC.

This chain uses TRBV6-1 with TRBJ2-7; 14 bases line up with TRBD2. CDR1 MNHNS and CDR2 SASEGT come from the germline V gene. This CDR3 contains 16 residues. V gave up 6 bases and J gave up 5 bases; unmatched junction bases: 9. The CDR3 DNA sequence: TGTGCCAGCAGCAAAGCAGGGACTAGCGGGAGCCACGAGCAGTACTTC. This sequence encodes CASSKAGTSGSHEQYF.

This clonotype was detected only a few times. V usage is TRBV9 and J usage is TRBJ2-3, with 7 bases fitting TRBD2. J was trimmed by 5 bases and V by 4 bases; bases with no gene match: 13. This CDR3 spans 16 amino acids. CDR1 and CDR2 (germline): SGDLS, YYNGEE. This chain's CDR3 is CASSPRGAGMGDTQYF. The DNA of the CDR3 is TGTGCCAGCAGCCCTCGGGGAGCGGGAATGGGAGATACGCAGTATTTT.

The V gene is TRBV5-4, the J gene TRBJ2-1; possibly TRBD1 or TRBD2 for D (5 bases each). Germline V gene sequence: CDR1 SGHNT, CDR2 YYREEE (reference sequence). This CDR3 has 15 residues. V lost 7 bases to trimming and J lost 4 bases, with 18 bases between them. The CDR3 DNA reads TGTGCCAGCGGCCCAGGGACGGAGAAGTACAATGAGCAGTTCTTC. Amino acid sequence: CASGPGTEKYNEQFF.

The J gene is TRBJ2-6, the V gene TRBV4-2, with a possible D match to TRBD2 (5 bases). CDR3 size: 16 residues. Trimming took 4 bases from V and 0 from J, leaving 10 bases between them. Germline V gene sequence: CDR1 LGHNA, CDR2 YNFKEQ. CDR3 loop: CASSREEGSGANVLTF. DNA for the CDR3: TGTGCCAGCAGCCGGGAAGAGGGCTCTGGGGCCAACGTCCTGACTTTC.

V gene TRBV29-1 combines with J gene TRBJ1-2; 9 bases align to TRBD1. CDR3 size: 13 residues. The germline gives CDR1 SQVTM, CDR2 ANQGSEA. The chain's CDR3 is CSGGTGSDDGYTF. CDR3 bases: TGCAGTGGAGGGACAGGGTCGGATGATGGCTACACCTTC.

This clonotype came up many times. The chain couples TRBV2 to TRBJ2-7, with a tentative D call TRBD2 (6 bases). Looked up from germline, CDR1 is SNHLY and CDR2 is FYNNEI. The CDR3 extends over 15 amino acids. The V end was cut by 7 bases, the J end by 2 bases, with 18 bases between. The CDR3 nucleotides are TGTGCCAGCACTCAGGAGGGCGGGCGAGCCTACGAGCAGTACTTC. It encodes CASTQEGGRAYEQYF.

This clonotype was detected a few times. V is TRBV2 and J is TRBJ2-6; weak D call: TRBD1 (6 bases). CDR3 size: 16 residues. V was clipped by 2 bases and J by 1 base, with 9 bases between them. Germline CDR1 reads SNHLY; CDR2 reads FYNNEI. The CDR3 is CASSEPRGSGANVLTF. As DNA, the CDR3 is TGTGCCAGCAGTGAACCCAGGGGTTCTGGGGCCAACGTCCTGACTTTC.

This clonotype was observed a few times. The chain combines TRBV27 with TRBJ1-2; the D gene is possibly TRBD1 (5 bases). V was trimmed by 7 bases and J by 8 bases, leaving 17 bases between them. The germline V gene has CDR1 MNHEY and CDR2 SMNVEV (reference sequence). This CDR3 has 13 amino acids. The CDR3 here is CASILNGHSGYTF. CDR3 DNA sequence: TGTGCCAGCATCCTTAACGGACATTCCGGCTACACCTTC.

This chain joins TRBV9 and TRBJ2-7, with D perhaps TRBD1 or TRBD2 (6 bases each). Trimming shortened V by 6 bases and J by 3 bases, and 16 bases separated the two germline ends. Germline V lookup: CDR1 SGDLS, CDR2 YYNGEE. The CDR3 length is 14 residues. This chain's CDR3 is CASTMGGSFYEQYF. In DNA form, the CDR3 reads TGTGCCAGCACCATGGGGGGCTCCTTCTACGAGCAGTACTTC.

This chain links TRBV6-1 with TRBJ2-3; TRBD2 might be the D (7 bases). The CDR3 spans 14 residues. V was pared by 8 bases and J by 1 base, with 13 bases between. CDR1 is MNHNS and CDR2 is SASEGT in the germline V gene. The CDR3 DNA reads TGTGCCAGCGAACAGGGAGGGGGCACAGATACGCAGTATTTT. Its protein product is CASEQGGGTDTQYF.

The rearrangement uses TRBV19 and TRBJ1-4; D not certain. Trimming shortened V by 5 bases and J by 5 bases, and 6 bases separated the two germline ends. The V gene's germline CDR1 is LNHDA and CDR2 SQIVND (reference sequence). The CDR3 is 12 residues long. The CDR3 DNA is TGTGCCAGTAGTCGTCCGAATGAAAAACTGTTTTTT. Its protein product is CASSRPNEKLFF.